The rows below give T cell receptor beta chains drawn from one sample of a study of T cells in Graves' hyperthyroidism and ophthalmopathy. One entry per CDR3 protein results from TCRdb running MiXCR on the multiplex PCR reads. The sample consists of around 300,000 distinct CDR3 sequences, roughly 13% of them appearing once. Material: blood. Receptor source: a woman aged 25 to 39 with Graves' hyperthyroidism that later progressed to Graves' ophthalmopathy. Both conserved end residues are part of each CDR3. A D gene is named only where the DNA matches it firmly. The listing skips clone size in some rows; elsewhere it reads once, few, many or a size class.

d_gene	j_gene	abundance	v_gene	len	CDR3aa	CDR3nt
TRBD2	TRBJ2-5	many	TRBV6-1	18	CASSETPSGLAEQETQYF	TGTGCCAGCAGTGAAACTCCTTCCGGGCTAGCGGAGCAAGAGACCCAGTACTTC
NA	TRBJ2-5	NA	TRBV9	16	CASSGSFWGSQETQYF	TGTGCCAGCAGCGGATCATTCTGGGGATCACAAGAGACCCAGTACTTC
NA	TRBJ1-1	many	TRBV11-1	13	CASRAQGNTEAFF	TGTGCCAGCAGAGCCCAGGGGAACACTGAAGCTTTCTTT
TRBD2	TRBJ2-1	many	TRBV20-1	15	CSAPGTISYFNEQFF	TGCAGTGCTCCCGGGACTATTTCCTACTTTAATGAGCAGTTCTTC
NA	TRBJ1-2	many	TRBV24-1	14	CATSDSGQVDGYTF	TGTGCCACCAGTGATTCGGGGCAGGTAGATGGCTACACCTTC
NA	TRBJ2-5	many	TRBV9	16	CASSVTSSPGQETQYF	TGTGCCAGCAGCGTAACCTCCTCACCGGGGCAAGAGACCCAGTACTTC
TRBD2	TRBJ2-5	few	TRBV14	15	CASSQGEAGPLSFHF	TGTGCCAGCAGCCAAGGAGAAGCGGGACCCCTCTCGTTCCACTTC
TRBD1	TRBJ1-1	many	TRBV18	13	CASSPGQGNEAFF	TGTGCCAGCTCACCGGGACAGGGGAACGAAGCTTTCTTT
NA	TRBJ2-7	many	TRBV29-1	13	CSVVDTFSYEQYF	TGCAGCGTTGTGGACACCTTCTCCTACGAGCAGTACTTC
TRBD2	TRBJ2-1	many	TRBV2	15	CASRLTSGSANEQFF	TGTGCCAGCAGACTAACAAGCGGGAGCGCGAATGAGCAGTTCTTC
NA	TRBJ1-5	many	TRBV29-1	13	CSVTRGSNQPQHF	TGCAGCGTTACCAGGGGTAGCAATCAGCCCCAGCATTTT
NA	TRBJ1-1	many	TRBV29-1	11	CSGRLNTEAFF	TGCAGCGGTAGACTGAACACTGAAGCTTTCTTT
NA	TRBJ2-1	many	TRBV27	14	CASSPGALDDEQFF	TGTGCCAGCAGCCCGGGCGCACTCGACGATGAGCAGTTCTTC
NA	TRBJ2-3	many	TRBV18	16	CASSLPPRSSTDTQYF	TGTGCCAGCTCGCTCCCCCCGCGCTCTAGCACAGATACGCAGTATTTT
NA	TRBJ1-1	many	TRBV30	14	CAWSRAGSNTEAFF	TGTGCCTGGAGTCGGGCGGGCTCGAACACTGAAGCTTTCTTT
TRBD1	TRBJ1-6	many	TRBV12-3/TRBV12-4	14	CASSGQGYNSPLHF	TGTGCCAGCAGTGGACAGGGGTATAATTCACCCCTCCACTTT
TRBD2	TRBJ2-1	few	TRBV3-1	12	CASSRTSGEQFF	TGTGCCAGCAGCCGGACTAGCGGAGAGCAGTTCTTC
NA	TRBJ2-3	NA	TRBV7-2	13	CASSFISQDTQYF	TGTGCCAGCAGCTTTATCTCACAAGATACGCAGTATTTT